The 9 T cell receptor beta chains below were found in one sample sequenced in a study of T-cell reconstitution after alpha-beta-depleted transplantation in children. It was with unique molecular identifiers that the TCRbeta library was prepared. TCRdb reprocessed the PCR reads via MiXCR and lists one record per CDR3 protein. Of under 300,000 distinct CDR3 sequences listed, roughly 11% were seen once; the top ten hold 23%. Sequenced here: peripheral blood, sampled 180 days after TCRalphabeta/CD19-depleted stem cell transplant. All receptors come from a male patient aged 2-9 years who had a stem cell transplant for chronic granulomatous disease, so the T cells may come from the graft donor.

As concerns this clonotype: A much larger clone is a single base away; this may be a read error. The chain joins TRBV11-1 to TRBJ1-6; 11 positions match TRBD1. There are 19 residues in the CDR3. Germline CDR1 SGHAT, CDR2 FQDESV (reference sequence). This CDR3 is CAGSPQTGQGASYNSPLHF. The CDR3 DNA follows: TGTGCCGGCAGCCCCCAAACCGGACAGGGGGCGTCCTATAATTCACCCCTCCACTTT.

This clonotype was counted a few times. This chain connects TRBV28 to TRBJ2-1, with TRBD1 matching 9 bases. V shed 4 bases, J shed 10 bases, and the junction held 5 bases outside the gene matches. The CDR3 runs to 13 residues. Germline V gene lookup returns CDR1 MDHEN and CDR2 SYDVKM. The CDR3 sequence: CASSWTGVREQFF. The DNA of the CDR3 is TGTGCCAGCAGTTGGACAGGGGTAAGGGAGCAGTTCTTC.

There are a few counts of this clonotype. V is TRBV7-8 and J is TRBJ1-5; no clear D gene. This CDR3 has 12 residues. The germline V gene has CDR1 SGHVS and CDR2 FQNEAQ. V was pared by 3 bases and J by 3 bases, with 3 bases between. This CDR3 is CASSFTNQPQHF. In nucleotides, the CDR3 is TGTGCCAGCAGCTTCACCAATCAGCCCCAGCATTTT.

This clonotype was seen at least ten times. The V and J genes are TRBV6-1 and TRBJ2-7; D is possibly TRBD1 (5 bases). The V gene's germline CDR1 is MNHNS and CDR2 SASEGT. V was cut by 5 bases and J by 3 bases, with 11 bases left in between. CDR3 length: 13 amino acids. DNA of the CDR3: TGTGCCAGCAGTAGACAGCCCCGCTACGAGCAGTACTTC. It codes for CASSRQPRYEQYF.

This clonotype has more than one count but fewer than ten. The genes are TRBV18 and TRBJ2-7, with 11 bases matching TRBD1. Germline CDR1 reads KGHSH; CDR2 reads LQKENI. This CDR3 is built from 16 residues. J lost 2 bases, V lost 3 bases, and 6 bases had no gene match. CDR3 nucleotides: TGTGCCAGCTCACCTCCGGGACAGGGGGGCCCCTACGAGCAGTACTTC. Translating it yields CASSPPGQGGPYEQYF.

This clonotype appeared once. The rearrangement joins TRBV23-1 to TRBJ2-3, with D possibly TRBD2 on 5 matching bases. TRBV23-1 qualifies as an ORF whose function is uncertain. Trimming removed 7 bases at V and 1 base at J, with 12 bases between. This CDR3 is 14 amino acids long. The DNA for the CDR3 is TGCGCCAGCACCACGGGGTGGGGCACAGATACGCAGTATTTT. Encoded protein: CASTTGWGTDTQYF.

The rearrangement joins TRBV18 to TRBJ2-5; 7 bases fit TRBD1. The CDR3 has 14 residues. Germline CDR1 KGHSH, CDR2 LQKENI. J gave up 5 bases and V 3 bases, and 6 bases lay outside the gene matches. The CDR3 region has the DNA TGTGCCAGCTCACCGGGACAGAAAAAGGAGACCCAGTACTTC. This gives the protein CASSPGQKKETQYF.

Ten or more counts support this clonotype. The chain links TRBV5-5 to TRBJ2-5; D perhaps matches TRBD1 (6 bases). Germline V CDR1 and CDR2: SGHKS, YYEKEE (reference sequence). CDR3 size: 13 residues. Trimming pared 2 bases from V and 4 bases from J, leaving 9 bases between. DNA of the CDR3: TGTGCCAGCAGCTTTGGCAGGGGAGAGACCCAGTACTTC. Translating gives CASSFGRGETQYF.

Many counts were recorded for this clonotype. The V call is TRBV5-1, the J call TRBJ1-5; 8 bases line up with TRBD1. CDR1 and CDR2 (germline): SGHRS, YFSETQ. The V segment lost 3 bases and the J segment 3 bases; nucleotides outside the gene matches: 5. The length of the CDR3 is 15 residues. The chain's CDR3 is CASSSGQGLNQPQHF. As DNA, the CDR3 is TGCGCCAGCAGCTCAGGACAGGGCCTCAATCAGCCCCAGCATTTT. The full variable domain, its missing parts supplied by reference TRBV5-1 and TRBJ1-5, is KAGVTQTPRYLIKTRGQQVTLSCSPISGHRSVSWYQQTPGQGLQFLFEYFSETQRNKGNFPGRFSGRQFSNSRSEMNVSTLELGDSALYLCASSSGQGLNQPQHFGDGTRLSIL.